This T cell receptor (beta chain) appears in the sequencing data of a study of sequential checkpoint blockade in melanoma. General study findings and limits: In arm A, pretreatment tumor clonality was associated with response.

TCRdb's copy holds only in-frame clones and misses some; the assay was immunoSEQ multiplex PCR. The data show about 21,000 clones, more than 25% seen once. Sample treatment: randomized to nivolumab then ipilimumab (arm A) or the reverse (arm B). The CDR3 totals 15 residues. Germline CDR1 reads LNHDA; CDR2 reads SQIVND (reference sequence). Trimming stripped 5 bases from V and 6 bases from J, with 16 bases between. This clone came up a few times. As yet, its antigen is unknown. This clonotype originated in a human donor with melanoma. J is TRBJ2-2 and V is TRBV19; D remains unclear. Here the sequenced sample was tumor tissue (inferred from file names), taken from a patient given nivolumab and ipilimumab in sequence. CDR3 DNA: TGTGCCAGTAGTGAGTCAGAACGAATAGCCGGGGAGCTGTTTTTT. Encoded protein: CASSESERIAGELFF.